These T cell receptor beta chains were read from a single sample in a study of regulatory T cells in long-lasting Graves disease. TCRdb re-analysed the multiplex PCR reads in MiXCR, keeping a single row per CDR3 protein. The data contain around 500,000 distinct CDR3 sequences, roughly 16% of them seen just once; the ten biggest clones take up 25%. These data were also reused for a study on T cells in Graves' hyperthyroidism and ophthalmopathy.

The sequencing here drew on peripheral blood mononuclear cells (PBMCs), taken at new diagnosis, from a patient treated with antithyroid drugs. The receptors originated from a woman aged 40-60 years with Graves disease. CDR3s include the opening cysteine and the closing phenylalanine or tryptophan. D genes are given only for firm matches. Clone size is shown for a subset of rows, as once, few, many or a class of expanded clone.

v_call	j_call	d_call	clone_size	cdr3_nt	cdr3_aa
TRBV12-3/TRBV12-4	TRBJ2-7	-	many	TGTGCCAGCAGTTCGACACCGTACGAGCAGTACTTC	CASSSTPYEQYF
TRBV13	TRBJ2-1	-	-	TGTGCCAGCAGCTTAGTCGCAGGCTCCAGCTCCTACAATGAGCAGTTCTTC	CASSLVAGSSSYNEQFF
TRBV14	TRBJ2-1	-	-	TGTGCCAGCAGCCAAGATGAACCCGTACGCAGCTCCTACAATGAGCAGTTCTTC	CASSQDEPVRSSYNEQFF
TRBV12-3/TRBV12-4	TRBJ1-4	-	few	TGTGCCAGCAGTTTGGGGGGACTGCTTGAAAAACTGTTTTTT	CASSLGGLLEKLFF
TRBV19	TRBJ2-1	-	once	TGTGCCAGTCAGCGGAGCTCCTACAATGAGCAGTTCTTC	CASQRSSYNEQFF
TRBV30	TRBJ1-2	TRBD1	few	TGTGCCTGGAGTGGGGCCAGGGGGCTAAACTATGGCTACACCTTC	CAWSGARGLNYGYTF
TRBV7-6	TRBJ2-7	TRBD1	many	TGTGCCAGCTCCTTAATGGCCGGGACAGGGGTTAGCGAGCAGTACTTC	CASSLMAGTGVSEQYF
TRBV7-2	TRBJ1-6	-	many	TGTGCCAGCAGCCTGGCGAGAGATTCACCCCTCCACTTT	CASSLARDSPLHF
TRBV2	TRBJ2-4	-	many	TGTGCCAGCACTCAAGGGGGTTTAACAGCCAAAAACATTCAGTACTTC	CASTQGGLTAKNIQYF
TRBV7-3	TRBJ2-2	-	many	TGTGCCAGCAGCTCGGGGATGTTCGGGGAGCTGTTTTTT	CASSSGMFGELFF
TRBV2	TRBJ2-3	TRBD2	-	TGTGCCAGCAGCTTAGGGTCTAGCGGGATTTACACAGATACGCAGTATTTT	CASSLGSSGIYTDTQYF
TRBV2	TRBJ1-2	-	many	TGTGCCAGCAGTCCACAGGGTTTGCGAGGCTACACCTTC	CASSPQGLRGYTF
TRBV20-1	TRBJ1-6	-	many	TGCAGTGCTAGAGACCAGGGAAATTCACCCCTCCACTTT	CSARDQGNSPLHF
TRBV5-6	TRBJ1-6	-	-	TGTGCCAGCGGCAGGGCGCTTACACCCCTCCACTTT	CASGRALTPLHF
TRBV6-1	TRBJ1-1	TRBD1	-	TGTGCCAGCACCGCCCAGGGGGCGAGTAACACTGAAGCTTTCTTT	CASTAQGASNTEAFF
TRBV5-5	TRBJ2-1	TRBD2	many	TGTGCCAGCAGCTTGGGGACTAGGGGTTACAATGAGCAGTTCTTC	CASSLGTRGYNEQFF
TRBV6-2/TRBV6-3	TRBJ1-5	-	many	TGTGCCAGCAGTTACTCTACCGATCAGCCCCAGCATTTT	CASSYSTDQPQHF
TRBV20-1	TRBJ1-1	-	few	TGCAGTGCTCTGGACGGATTGAACACTGAAGCTTTCTTT	CSALDGLNTEAFF
TRBV7-3	TRBJ2-3	TRBD1	few	TGTGCCAGCAGCTTACGGGGACAGTTCACAGATACGCAGTATTTT	CASSLRGQFTDTQYF
TRBV6-1	TRBJ2-7	-	few	TGTGCCAGCAGTGAACAGGCGTCCCCATGGTACGAGCAGTACTTC	CASSEQASPWYEQYF
TRBV7-6	TRBJ1-1	TRBD1	-	TGTGCCAGCAGCGCCGGACAGGGGTTGACCCGGGGGACTGAAGCTTTCTTT	CASSAGQGLTRGTEAFF
TRBV28	TRBJ2-5	-	many	TGTGCCAGCAGGAACAGGATTCAAGAGACCCAGTACTTC	CASRNRIQETQYF
TRBV12-3/TRBV12-4	TRBJ2-3	TRBD1	many	TGTGCCAGCAGTTCAAGACCGGGACAGGGAATAGATACGCAGTATTTT	CASSSRPGQGIDTQYF
TRBV19	TRBJ1-5	-	many	TGTGCCAGTAGTATTCGTGTTGGGGAAGGGACGGGCAATCAGCCCCAGCATTTT	CASSIRVGEGTGNQPQHF
TRBV2	TRBJ2-1	-	-	TGTGCCAGCAGTCCCTTAGGGGGGGGTGAGCAGTTCTTC	CASSPLGGGEQFF
TRBV11-2	TRBJ2-5	-	few	TGTGCCAGCAGCTCCCGGGACACTCAAGAGACCCAGTACTTC	CASSSRDTQETQYF
TRBV20-1	TRBJ1-5	-	many	TGCAGTGCTACCGGGCCTACAAGTCAGCCCCAGCATTTT	CSATGPTSQPQHF
TRBV5-1	TRBJ2-3	TRBD2	few	TGCGCCAGCAGCTTGGCCGGGACTAGGGCGGCAGATACGCAGTATTTT	CASSLAGTRAADTQYF
TRBV20-1	TRBJ1-2	-	-	TGCAGTGCTAGTGGGGGACCGAAAGGCTACACCTTC	CSASGGPKGYTF
TRBV28	TRBJ2-7	-	many	TGTGCCAGCAGTTTATTGCAGGGGAGGTACGAGCAGTACTTC	CASSLLQGRYEQYF
TRBV2	TRBJ1-6	TRBD1	many	TGTGCCAGCAGTGATACAGGGGATTCACCCCTCCACTTT	CASSDTGDSPLHF
TRBV29-1	TRBJ1-1	-	-	TGCAGCGTCCGGGGCCCAGTTGAAGCTTTCTTT	CSVRGPVEAFF
TRBV20-1	TRBJ2-1	TRBD2	-	TGCAGTGCGCCCGGGACTAGCGGTACCAATGAGCAGTTCTTC	CSAPGTSGTNEQFF
TRBV12-3/TRBV12-4	TRBJ2-5	TRBD2	many	TGTGCCAGCAGTTTCGGAGCGGGAGACCAAGAGACCCAGTACTTC	CASSFGAGDQETQYF
TRBV2	TRBJ2-3	TRBD2	many	TGTGCCAGCAGTTGGACTAGCGGGGGGACAGATACGCAGTATTTT	CASSWTSGGTDTQYF
TRBV18	TRBJ1-2	TRBD1	many	TGTGCCAGCAGCCGGGGGACAGGGGTTGGGTATGGCTACACCTTC	CASSRGTGVGYGYTF
TRBV7-9	TRBJ1-6	TRBD1	few	TGTGCCAGCAGCGAAGGGGGGACAGGAAATTCACCCCTCCACTTT	CASSEGGTGNSPLHF
TRBV27	TRBJ2-1	TRBD2	few	TGTGCCAGCAGTCCCCGGGGACTAGCGGGGCGCAATGAGCAGTTCTTC	CASSPRGLAGRNEQFF
TRBV12-3/TRBV12-4	TRBJ1-4	TRBD1	many	TGTGCCAGCAGACCAACAGGGGGCGGTAATGAAAAACTGTTTTTT	CASRPTGGGNEKLFF